This T cell receptor (beta chain) appears in the sequencing data of a study of T cell repertoires in cytomegalovirus infection. Study-wide background: Peptides in the study included HLA-C-restricted and HLA-B-restricted CMV epitopes.

TCRdb redid the calling of the reads with MiXCR, one entry per CDR3 protein. The sample shows 100,000 or so distinct CDR3 sequences, about 31% of them seen only once. In the case of this clonotype: Its antigen is unknown.

Study-level findings and limits: Carriage of CMV together with the relevant HLA was identifiable through cumulative public TCR beta family frequency. CMV-specific TCR beta clonotypes restricted by HLA-C were the ones dominating the ex vivo response.

The origin of this receptor is a human donor in good health (CMV status not recorded). Some clones in this sample may be carry-over from other donors' samples. Specimen: CD8+ T cells from cultured PBMCs, collected from culture after CMV antigen stimulation.

Here the CDR3 DNA reads TGCAGCGTTGAAAAGTGGACAGTAAACACTGAAGCTTTCTTT. Residues: CSVEKWTVNTEAFF. The rearrangement uses TRBV29-1 and TRBJ1-1, with D possibly matching TRBD1 (6 bases). Trimming left V 2 bases short and J 2 bases short, with 12 bases between. This CDR3 contains 14 residues. Germline V CDR1 and CDR2: SQVTM, ANQGSEA. Combining the CDR3 with reference TRBV29-1 and TRBJ1-1 gives the whole variable domain SAVISQKPSRDICQRGTSLTIQCQVDSQVTMMFWYRQQPGQSLTLIATANQGSEATYESGFVIDKFPISRPNLTFSTLTVSNMSPEDSSIYLCSVEKWTVNTEAFFGQGTRLTVV.